A single sample gave rise to the 2 T cell receptor beta chains below, sequenced in a study of persistence of HIV-infected CD4 T cells. Cells were stimulated with overlapping HIV-1 Gag 15-mer peptides. Sorted nonresponding memory CD4+ T cells were CD40L-negative, CD69-negative, CD45RO-high. These TCRs' antigens remain unknown. The libraries were made with immunoSEQ version 4 in survey mode. Only in-frame clones appear in the TCRdb table, and some are missing; sequencing was by immunoSEQ multiplex PCR. The sample yields about 40,000 clones, around 82% seen once. The sample here was CD4+ T cells sorted from PBMCs after approximately 18-hour stimulation, taken from a patient who received antiretroviral therapy. These receptors all come from an adult man with HIV who was CMV-seropositive.

By share of the sample, this clone is medium-sized. The chain is built from TRBV2 and TRBJ2-5; TRBD2 matches at 11 bases. CDR3 length equals 14 residues. Per the germline V gene, CDR1 is SNHLY and CDR2 is FYNNEI. Trimming cost V 1 base and J 11 bases; bases outside gene matches: 6. CDR3 coding DNA: TGTGCCAGCAGTGAAGGTAGCGGGAGGGCCTTGCAGTACTTC. This codes for CASSEGSGRALQYF.

V is TRBV10-1 and J is TRBJ2-2; D uncertain. The germline CDR1 and CDR2 sequences are WNHNN and SYGVQD (reference sequence). The CDR3 runs 14 residues. V lost 7 bases and J 7 bases, leaving 16 bases between the germline ends. The CDR3 reads CASTQNWGNGELFF. The CDR3 nucleotides read TGCGCCAGCACCCAGAATTGGGGAAACGGGGAGCTGTTTTTT.